The rows below give T cell receptor beta chains drawn from one sample of a study of cytomegalovirus exposure and HLA in healthy donors. Assay: immunoSEQ multiplex PCR; the TCRdb copy retains only in-frame clones and omits some. This table holds about 120,000 clones, around 74% found once. Sequenced material: PBMCs. The receptors stem from a woman between 18 and 29 years old in good health and CMV-seronegative. Each CDR3 is given with its conserved first and last residue. The order of the fields is clone size, V gene, D gene, J gene, CDR3 protein, CDR3 DNA. D genes are given only for firm matches. Only part of the rows carry a size: once, few, many, or a class if the clone is expanded.

>-|TRBV28|-|TRBJ1-5
CASSLFRGTNQPQHF
TGTGCCAGCAGTTTATTTCGGGGGACCAATCAGCCCCAGCATTTT
>-|TRBV4-1|-|TRBJ1-4
CASSPTPGRTNGKLFF
TGCGCCAGCAGCCCCACCCCAGGGCGCACTAATGGAAAACTGTTTTTT
>-|TRBV4-2|-|TRBJ1-2
CASSPVGQSDGYTF
TGTGCCAGCAGCCCGGTCGGACAGTCGGATGGCTACACCTTC
>-|TRBV7-6|-|TRBJ2-3
CASSLESYPTDTQYF
TGTGCCAGCAGCTTAGAGAGTTACCCCACAGATACGCAGTATTTT
>few|TRBV7-9|TRBD1|TRBJ2-3
CASNRQGASTDTQYF
TGTGCCAGCAACCGACAGGGGGCCTCCACAGATACGCAGTATTTT
>-|TRBV29-1|-|TRBJ2-1
CSVEPRGGYEQFF
TGCAGCGTTGAGCCTAGGGGAGGCTATGAGCAGTTCTTC
>-|TRBV9|TRBD2|TRBJ2-3
CASSASGGSTDTQYF
TGTGCCAGCAGCGCCTCGGGGGGGAGCACAGATACGCAGTATTTT
>-|TRBV30|-|TRBJ1-5
CAWSRGDPSNQPQHF
TGTGCCTGGAGCCGGGGAGATCCTAGCAATCAGCCCCAGCATTTT
>-|TRBV5-8|TRBD1|TRBJ1-6
CASSLQGYNSPLHF
TGTGCCAGCAGCTTACAGGGGTATAATTCACCCCTCCACTTT
>-|TRBV4-1|-|TRBJ2-7
CASSQGEDSLYEQYF
TGCGCCAGCAGCCAAGGCGAGGACAGCCTATACGAGCAGTACTTC
>-|TRBV6-6|-|TRBJ1-3
CASSYLASGSGNTIYF
TGTGCCAGCAGTTACTTGGCATCGGGGTCTGGAAACACCATATATTTT
>-|TRBV10-1|-|TRBJ1-3
CASSEDGHRSGNTIYF
TGCGCCAGCAGTGAGGACGGACACCGCTCTGGAAACACCATATATTTT
>-|TRBV7-9|-|TRBJ1-1
CASDSSGVPTEAFF
TGTGCCAGCGACTCCTCGGGAGTCCCCACTGAAGCTTTCTTT
>few|TRBV6-1|-|TRBJ1-5
CATAAHSNQPQHF
TGTGCCACCGCCGCTCACTCCAATCAGCCCCAGCATTTT
>once|TRBV7-6|TRBD2|TRBJ2-3
CASSQIPSGGTDTQYF
TGTGCCAGCAGCCAGATCCCTAGCGGGGGTACCGATACGCAGTATTTT
>-|TRBV2|-|TRBJ1-5
CASSRDFSGNQPQHF
TGTGCCAGCAGTAGGGACTTTTCGGGCAATCAGCCCCAGCATTTT
>-|TRBV6-5|TRBD1|TRBJ1-3
CASKPTGVGNTIYF
TGTGCCAGCAAACCGACAGGGGTAGGAAACACCATATATTTT
>-|TRBV19|TRBD1|TRBJ1-2
CASSIGGTGTGYTF
TGTGCCAGTAGTATAGGAGGGACAGGGACCGGCTACACCTTC
>-|TRBV6-5|-|TRBJ1-1
CASSYEEGRTEAFF
TGTGCCAGCAGTTACGAGGAGGGTCGAACTGAAGCTTTCTTT
>-|TRBV2|TRBD1|TRBJ2-7
CASSEWGQGVEQYF
TGTGCCAGCAGTGAATGGGGACAGGGGGTCGAGCAGTACTTC
>-|TRBV10-3|-|TRBJ1-6
CAIRATGSSYNSPLHF
TGTGCCATCAGGGCGACAGGAAGCTCCTATAATTCACCCCTCCACTTT
>-|TRBV27|-|TRBJ1-5
CASSLKSLSNQPQHF
TGTGCCAGCAGTCTAAAATCCCTGAGCAATCAGCCCCAGCATTTT
>-|TRBV6-1|TRBD1|TRBJ2-1
CASSEASTGYGEQFF
TGTGCCAGCAGTGAAGCTTCGACAGGGTACGGTGAGCAGTTCTTC
>few|TRBV10-3|TRBD2|TRBJ2-3
CAISEWRGGPDTQYF
TGTGCCATCAGTGAATGGCGGGGGGGCCCAGATACGCAGTATTTT
>-|TRBV4-1|-|TRBJ1-4
CASSQIRGKSNEKLFF
TGCGCCAGCAGCCAAATACGGGGGAAGAGTAATGAAAAACTGTTTTTT
>few|TRBV7-9|TRBD2|TRBJ2-2
CASSYSGGNTGELFF
TGTGCCAGCAGTTATAGCGGGGGAAATACCGGGGAGCTGTTTTTT
>-|TRBV6-5|-|TRBJ2-7
CASRLNSGTPNEQYF
TGTGCCAGTAGATTAAATTCCGGGACTCCGAACGAGCAGTACTTC
>-|TRBV21-1|-|TRBJ1-4
CASSKLMGHPATNEKLFF
TGTGCCAGCAGCAAATTGATGGGACACCCTGCAACTAATGAAAAACTGTTTTTT
>-|TRBV9|-|TRBJ1-1
CASSEPQGTEAFF
TGTGCCAGCAGCGAGCCCCAGGGCACTGAAGCTTTCTTT
>-|TRBV30|-|TRBJ1-4
CAWTVQGATNEKLFF
TGTGCCTGGACAGTACAGGGCGCAACTAATGAAAAACTGTTTTTT
>-|TRBV5-6|TRBD2|TRBJ2-5
CASSPGTSRKETQYF
TGTGCCAGCAGCCCAGGGACTAGCCGGAAAGAGACCCAGTACTTC
>once|TRBV2|-|TRBJ1-1
CASTERGSVDTEAFF
TGTGCCAGCACCGAACGGGGGTCTGTGGACACTGAAGCTTTCTTT
>-|TRBV27|-|TRBJ1-2
CASSPKPTRRYGYTF
TGTGCCAGCAGTCCCAAACCGACACGAAGGTATGGCTACACCTTC
>-|TRBV27|-|TRBJ2-2
CASSPGNTGELFF
TGTGCCAGCAGCCCAGGGAACACCGGGGAGCTGTTTTTT
>-|TRBV2|TRBD1|TRBJ2-6
CASSETRDSSGANVLTF
TGTGCCAGCAGTGAGACCAGGGACAGCTCTGGGGCCAACGTCCTGACTTTC
>-|TRBV5-4|TRBD1|TRBJ1-2
CASSLDRGNGYTF
TGTGCCAGCAGCTTGGACAGGGGGAATGGCTACACCTTC
>once|TRBV18|TRBD1|TRBJ1-2
CASSPQGTGYGYTF
TGTGCCAGCTCACCACAGGGGACAGGGTATGGCTACACCTTC
>few|TRBV7-8|-|TRBJ2-1
CASSLGTNSYNEQFF
TGTGCCAGCAGCCTCGGGACAAACTCCTACAATGAGCAGTTCTTC
>-|TRBV19|-|TRBJ1-1
CASSTGVMNTEAFF
TGTGCCAGTAGTACGGGTGTTATGAACACTGAAGCTTTCTTT
>-|TRBV4-2|-|TRBJ1-1
CASSPAGVNTEAFF
TGTGCCAGCAGCCCGGCCGGGGTTAACACTGAAGCTTTCTTT
>-|TRBV30|TRBD1|TRBJ1-2
CACRRPGTGGRYGYTF
TGTGCCTGCCGGCGGCCCGGGACAGGGGGTCGGTATGGCTACACCTTC
>-|TRBV6-1|-|TRBJ2-5
CASSEDLGRRRETQYF
TGTGCCAGCAGTGAAGATCTGGGCCGGAGGCGAGAGACCCAGTACTTC
>once|TRBV27|-|TRBJ1-1
CASSLVVNTEAFF
TGTGCCAGCAGTTTGGTAGTGAACACTGAAGCTTTCTTT
>-|TRBV10-3|-|TRBJ1-1
CAISEQENTEAFF
TGTGCCATCAGTGAACAGGAGAACACTGAAGCTTTCTTT
>-|TRBV5-6|-|TRBJ1-1
CASSLGVQDTEAFF
TGTGCCAGCAGCTTGGGGGTTCAGGACACTGAAGCTTTCTTT
>few|TRBV28|TRBD1|TRBJ1-6
CASSQTDRDNSPLHF
TGTGCCAGCAGTCAAACAGACAGGGACAATTCACCCCTCCACTTT
>-|TRBV6-1|-|TRBJ1-5
CASSGNWVDRNQPQHF
TGTGCCAGCAGTGGAAATTGGGTCGACAGAAATCAGCCCCAGCATTTT
>few|TRBV9|-|TRBJ1-4
CASSAGGFREKLFF
TGTGCCAGCAGCGCTGGGGGGTTTCGTGAAAAACTGTTTTTT
>-|TRBV6-1|TRBD1|TRBJ2-7
CASSGFRDSIYYEQYF
TGTGCCAGCAGTGGTTTCCGGGACAGCATCTACTACGAGCAGTACTTC
>-|TRBV5-1|TRBD1|TRBJ1-4
CASSLDRVNEKLFF
TGCGCCAGCAGTCTGGACAGGGTTAATGAAAAACTGTTTTTT
>-|TRBV29-1|-|TRBJ1-5
CSVELGGNQPQHF
TGCAGCGTTGAGTTGGGGGGTAATCAGCCCCAGCATTTT
>few|TRBV2|-|TRBJ1-1
CATQNGGMNTEAFF
TGTGCCACCCAGAACGGGGGAATGAACACTGAAGCTTTCTTT
>few|TRBV6-5|-|TRBJ2-3
CASSYSESTDTQYF
TGTGCCAGCAGTTACTCGGAGAGCACAGATACGCAGTATTTT
>-|TRBV28|-|TRBJ1-2
CASSLSELGYTF
TGTGCCAGCAGTTTGAGCGAATTAGGCTACACCTTC
>-|TRBV28|-|TRBJ2-5
CASRSPSRVETQYF
TGTGCCAGCAGGTCCCCGTCTCGAGTGGAGACCCAGTACTTC
>-|TRBV28|TRBD1|TRBJ2-2
CASSWTGFGELFF
TGTGCCAGCAGTTGGACAGGGTTCGGGGAGCTGTTTTTT
>-|TRBV9|-|TRBJ1-3
CASSGAVSGNTIYF
TGTGCCAGCAGCGGTGCAGTCTCTGGAAACACCATATATTTT
>-|TRBV4-2|-|TRBJ2-3
CASSLREGGGTDTQYF
TGTGCCAGCAGCCTGCGAGAAGGGGGGGGCACAGATACGCAGTATTTT
>-|TRBV2|TRBD1|TRBJ1-3
CASRGWDSSSGNTIYF
TGTGCCAGCAGGGGCTGGGACAGCTCCTCTGGAAACACCATATATTTT
>-|TRBV7-7|TRBD1|TRBJ2-3
CASSHGTDPRDTQYF
TGTGCTAGCAGCCACGGGACAGATCCTAGGGATACGCAGTATTTT